The entry below describes one T cell receptor (beta chain). In the original analysis: Reference gene primer amplification in the assay estimated nucleated cell counts. Data came from immunoSEQ multiplex PCR; TCRdb stores just in-frame clones and leaves some out. The V and J calls and clone size were taken over from that table, and D and trimming were inferred from the DNA. The sample contains fewer than 250,000 clones, around nine tenths of which appear only once. These data are taken from a study of blood T cell repertoires in COVID-19. Study as a whole: The United States, Italy and Spain were the sources of the acute and convalescent COVID-19 samples. Sources were T cells, B-cell-depleted T cells, or PBMCs; the material itself was cDNA or gDNA.

This receptor was identified in a man aged 60-69 years with acute or convalescent COVID-19. Source material: peripheral blood.

This CDR3 reads CASSPGQGALDYTF. CDR3 coding DNA: TGTGCCAGCTCACCGGGACAGGGGGCTCTCGACTACACCTTC. The genes are TRBV18 and TRBJ1-2; TRBD1 matches 12 bases. Germline-derived CDR1 and CDR2 are KGHSH and LQKENI. This CDR3 is 14 amino acids long. V lost 3 bases and J lost 10; bases outside the gene matches: 6.